The sequence of this T cell receptor (beta chain) was determined in a study of T cell repertoires in cytomegalovirus infection. Turning to the study itself: Signatures in public TCR beta sequences pointed to both CMV infection and matching HLA type. Whole-study findings and limits: Summed frequency of shared TCR beta families picked out CMV carriers who also had the relevant HLA.

V lost 5 bases to trimming and J lost 3 bases, with 10 bases between them. The CDR3 spans 13 residues. Germline-derived CDR1 and CDR2 are MNHNS and SASEGT. This clonotype has a count of ten or more. Its antigen remains unknown. TCRdb reprocessed the reads with MiXCR, giving one entry per CDR3 protein. The sample holds hundreds of thousands of distinct CDR3 sequences, 35% seen once. The chain recombines TRBV6-1 with TRBJ1-2; D call uncertain. The receptor's source is a human donor in good health (CMV status not recorded). Some clones in this sample may be carry-over from other donors' samples. The specimen was PBMCs. CDR3 in amino acids: CASSSLVDYGYTF. The CDR3 DNA reads as TGTGCCAGCAGTTCCTTGGTCGACTATGGCTACACCTTC.